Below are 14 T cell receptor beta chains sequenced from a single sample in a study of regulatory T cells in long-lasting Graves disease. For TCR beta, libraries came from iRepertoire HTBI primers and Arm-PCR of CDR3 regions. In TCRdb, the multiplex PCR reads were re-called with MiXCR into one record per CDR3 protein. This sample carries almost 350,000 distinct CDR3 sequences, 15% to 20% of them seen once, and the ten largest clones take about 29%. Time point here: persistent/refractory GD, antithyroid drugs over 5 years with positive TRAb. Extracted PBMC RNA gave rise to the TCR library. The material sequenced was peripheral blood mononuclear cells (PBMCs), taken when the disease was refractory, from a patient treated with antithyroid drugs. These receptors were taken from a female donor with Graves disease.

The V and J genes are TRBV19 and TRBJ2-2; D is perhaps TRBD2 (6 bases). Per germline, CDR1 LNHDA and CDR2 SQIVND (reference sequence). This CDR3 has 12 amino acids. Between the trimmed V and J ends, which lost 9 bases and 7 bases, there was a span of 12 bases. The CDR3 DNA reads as TGTGCCAGCAGGAGGGATAACGGGGAGCTGTTTTTT. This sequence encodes CASRRDNGELFF. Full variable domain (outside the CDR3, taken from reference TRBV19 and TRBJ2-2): DGGITQSPKYLFRKEGQNVTLSCEQNLNHDAMYWYRQDPGQGLRLIYYSQIVNDFQKGDIAEGYSVSREKKESFPLTVTSAQKNPTAFYLCASRRDNGELFFGEGSRLTVL.

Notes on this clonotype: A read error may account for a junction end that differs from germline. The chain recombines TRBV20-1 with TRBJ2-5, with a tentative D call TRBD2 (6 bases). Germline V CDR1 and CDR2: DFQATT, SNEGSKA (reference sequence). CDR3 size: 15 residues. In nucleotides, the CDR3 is TGCAGTGCTAGTTTCAGGCTAGCGACATACAATGAGCGGTTCTTC. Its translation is CSASFRLATYNERFF.

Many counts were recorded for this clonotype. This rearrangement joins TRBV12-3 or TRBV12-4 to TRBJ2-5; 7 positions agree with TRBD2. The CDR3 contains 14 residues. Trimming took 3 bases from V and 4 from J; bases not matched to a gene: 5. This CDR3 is CASSFRGGVETQYF. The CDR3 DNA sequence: TGTGCCAGCAGTTTTCGCGGGGGTGTAGAGACCCAGTACTTC.

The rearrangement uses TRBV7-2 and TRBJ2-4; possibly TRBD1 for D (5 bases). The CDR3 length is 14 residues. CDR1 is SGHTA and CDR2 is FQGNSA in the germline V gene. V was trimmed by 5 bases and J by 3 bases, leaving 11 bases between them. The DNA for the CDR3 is TGTGCCAGCAGCATAGGGGTCGGCAAAAACATTCAGTACTTC. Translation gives CASSIGVGKNIQYF.

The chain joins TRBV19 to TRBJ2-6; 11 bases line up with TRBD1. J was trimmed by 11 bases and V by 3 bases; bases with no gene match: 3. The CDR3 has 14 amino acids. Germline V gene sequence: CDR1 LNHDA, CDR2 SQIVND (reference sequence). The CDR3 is CASSIRDRGDVLTF. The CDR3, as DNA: TGTGCCAGTAGTATCCGGGACAGGGGGGACGTCCTGACTTTC. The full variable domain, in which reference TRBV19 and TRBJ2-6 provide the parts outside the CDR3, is DGGITQSPKYLFRKEGQNVTLSCEQNLNHDAMYWYRQDPGQGLRLIYYSQIVNDFQKGDIAEGYSVSREKKESFPLTVTSAQKNPTAFYLCASSIRDRGDVLTFGAGSRLTVL.

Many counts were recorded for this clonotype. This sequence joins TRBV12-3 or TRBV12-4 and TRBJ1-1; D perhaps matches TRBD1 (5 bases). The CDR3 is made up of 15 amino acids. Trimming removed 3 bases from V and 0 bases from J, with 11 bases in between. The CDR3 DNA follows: TGTGCCAGCAGTTTCCAGACAGTCATGAACACTGAAGCTTTCTTT. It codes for CASSFQTVMNTEAFF.

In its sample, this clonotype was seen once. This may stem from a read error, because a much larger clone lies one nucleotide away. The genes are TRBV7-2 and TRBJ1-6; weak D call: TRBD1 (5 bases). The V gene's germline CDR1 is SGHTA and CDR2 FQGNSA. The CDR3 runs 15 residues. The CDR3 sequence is CASSFGRDPNSSLHF. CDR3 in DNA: TGTGCCAGCAGCTTTGGTAGGGACCCTAATTCATCCCTCCACTTT.

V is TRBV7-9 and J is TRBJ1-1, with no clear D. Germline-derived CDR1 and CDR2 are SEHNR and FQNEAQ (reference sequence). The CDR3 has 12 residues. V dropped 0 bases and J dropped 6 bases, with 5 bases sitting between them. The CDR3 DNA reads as TGTGCCAGCAGCTTAGCTGAATCTGAAGCTTTCTTT. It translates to CASSLAESEAFF.

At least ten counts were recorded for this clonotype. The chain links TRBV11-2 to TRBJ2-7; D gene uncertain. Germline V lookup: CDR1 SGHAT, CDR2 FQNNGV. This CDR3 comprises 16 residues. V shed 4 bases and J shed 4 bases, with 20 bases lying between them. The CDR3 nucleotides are TGTGCCAGCAGCTCAGTCAAAAGGGCGTGGAAATACGAGCAGTACTTC. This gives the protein CASSSVKRAWKYEQYF.

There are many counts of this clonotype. This CDR3 reads CASSYSRSDSGGEKLFF. The CDR3 nucleotides are TGTGCCAGCAGTTACTCTCGATCGGACAGTGGGGGTGAAAAACTGTTTTTT. This chain joins TRBV6-2 or TRBV6-3 and TRBJ1-4; D possibly corresponds to TRBD1 (6 bases). Germline V gene sequence: CDR1 MNHEY, CDR2 SVGEGT. Trimming cost V 0 bases and J 7 bases, with 18 bases left between them. The CDR3 is made up of 17 amino acids.

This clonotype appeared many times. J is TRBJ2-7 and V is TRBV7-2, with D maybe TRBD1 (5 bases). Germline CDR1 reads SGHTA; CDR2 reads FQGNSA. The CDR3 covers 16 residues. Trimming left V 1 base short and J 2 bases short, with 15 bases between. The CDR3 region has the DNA TGTGCCAGCAGCTTAGTCCCCCCGGACACCACCTACGAGCAGTACTTC. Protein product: CASSLVPPDTTYEQYF.

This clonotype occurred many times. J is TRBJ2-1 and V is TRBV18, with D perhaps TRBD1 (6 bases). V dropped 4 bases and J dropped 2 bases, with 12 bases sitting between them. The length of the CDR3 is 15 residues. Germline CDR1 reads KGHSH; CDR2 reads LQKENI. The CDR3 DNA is TGTGCCAGCTCACGGTCAGGGGCCGCCTACAATGAGCAGTTCTTC. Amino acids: CASSRSGAAYNEQFF.

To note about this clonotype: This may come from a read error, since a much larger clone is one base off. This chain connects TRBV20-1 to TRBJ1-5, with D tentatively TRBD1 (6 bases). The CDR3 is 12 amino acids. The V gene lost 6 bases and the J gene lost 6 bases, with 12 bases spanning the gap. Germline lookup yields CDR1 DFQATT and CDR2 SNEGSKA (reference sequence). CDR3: CSAAKGGQPQHF. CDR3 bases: TGCAGTGCGGCTAAGGGGGGTCAGCCCCAGCATTTT.

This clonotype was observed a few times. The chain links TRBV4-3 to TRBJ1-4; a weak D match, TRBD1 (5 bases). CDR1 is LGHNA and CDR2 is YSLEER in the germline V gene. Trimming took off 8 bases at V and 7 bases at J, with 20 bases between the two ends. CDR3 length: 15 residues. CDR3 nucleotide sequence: TGCGCCAGCGCTCTTCGGGACCCGAGGGGTGAAAAACTGTTTTTT. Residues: CASALRDPRGEKLFF.